The clone carrying this T cell receptor beta chain was recorded many times. This entry is derived from a study of regulatory T cells in long-lasting Graves disease. Sequencing libraries for TCR beta were prepared with iRepertoire HTBI primers and Arm-PCR of CDR3 regions. TCRdb analysed the multiplex PCR reads with MiXCR anew, one entry per CDR3 protein. The repertoire consists of a few hundred thousand distinct CDR3 sequences, with about 19% occurring once and the leading ten covering over 11%. Germline assignment: CDR1 MGHRA and CDR2 YSYEKL. The V gene lost 4 bases and the J gene lost 0 bases, with 13 bases spanning the gap. The CDR3 has 16 amino acids. The sample's time point: newly diagnosed GD, antithyroid drugs for less than 3 months. RNA extracted from PBMCs served as the sequencing template.

This receptor was taken from a female donor with Graves disease. This chain joins TRBV4-1 and TRBJ1-3; D uncertain. The material sequenced was peripheral blood mononuclear cells (PBMCs), taken at new diagnosis, from a patient treated with antithyroid drugs. CDR3: CASSPSLSTSGNTIYF. CDR3 nucleotides: TGCGCCAGCAGCCCCAGTCTTTCCACCTCTGGAAACACCATATATTTT.